This TCR beta chain appears in the sequencing data of a study of blood T cell repertoires in COVID-19. Study-level background: The study drew acute and convalescent COVID-19 samples from the United States, Italy and Spain. T cells, B-cell-depleted T cells, or PBMCs supplied cDNA or gDNA.

This clone was observed a handful of times. Authors' analysis steps: Reference gene primer amplification in the assay estimated nucleated cell counts. The data were produced by immunoSEQ multiplex PCR, yet TCRdb's version contains in-frame clones alone and is incomplete. V, J and clone size are those of that table, while D and trimming were read from the DNA. The data hold over 85,000 clones, with around 86% observed a single time. Between the trimmed V and J ends, which lost 2 bases and 1 base, there was a span of 6 bases. The length of the CDR3 is 13 residues. Germline V gene lookup returns CDR1 GTSNPN and CDR2 SVGIG (reference sequence).

The sequence derives from a man aged 60 to 69 with acute or convalescent COVID-19. The rearrangement joins TRBV30 to TRBJ1-5, with D maybe TRBD1 (6 bases). The source material was peripheral blood. The CDR3 nucleotides read TGTGCCTGGAGTACAGGGAGCAATCAGCCCCAGCATTTT. It is translated as CAWSTGSNQPQHF.